This T cell receptor (beta chain) was obtained from a study of cytomegalovirus exposure and HLA in healthy donors. The ends lost 3 bases at V and 3 bases at J; junction bases unmatched: 11. The V gene's germline CDR1 is MDHEN and CDR2 SYDVKM. The CDR3 consists of 16 residues. The PCR used 60 Vbeta and 13 Jbeta primers. Repertoires were generated with immunoSEQ multiplex PCR, while TCRdb's copy carries only in-frame clones and drops some. The sample lists about 270,000 clones; under 80% were seen once. The study's findings and limits: Specificity for CMV antigens was confirmed in vitro for three of the CMV-associated chains. Further analysis was carried out later, and it showed several of the most significant clusters appearing linked to common viral pathogens.

The sample holds a few counts of this clone. What it binds is unknown. The specimen was PBMCs. The sequence was collected from a female donor in good health and CMV-seronegative. The gene calls are TRBV28 and TRBJ2-7; 7 bases agree with TRBD2. In DNA, the CDR3 is TGTGCCAGCAGTTTGAAGAAAGCGGGAAAGAGCTACGAGCAGTACTTC. This translates into CASSLKKAGKSYEQYF.